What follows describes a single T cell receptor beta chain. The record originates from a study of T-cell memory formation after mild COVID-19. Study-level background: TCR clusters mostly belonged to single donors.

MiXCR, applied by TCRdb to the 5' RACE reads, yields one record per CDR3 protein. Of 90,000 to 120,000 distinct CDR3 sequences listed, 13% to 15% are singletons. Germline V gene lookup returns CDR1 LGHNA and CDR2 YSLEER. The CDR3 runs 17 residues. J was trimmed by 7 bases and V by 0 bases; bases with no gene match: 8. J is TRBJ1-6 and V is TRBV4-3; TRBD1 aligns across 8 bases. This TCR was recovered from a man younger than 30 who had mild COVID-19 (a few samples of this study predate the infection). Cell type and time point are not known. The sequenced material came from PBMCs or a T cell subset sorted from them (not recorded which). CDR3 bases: TGCGCCAGCAGCCAAGAGGAAAGGACAGGGTGGAATTCACCCCTCCACTTT. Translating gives CASSQEERTGWNSPLHF.